A single sample is the source of the 6 T cell receptor beta chains below, sequenced in a study of shared clonotypes between healthy human individuals. The protocol was immunoSEQ multiplex PCR, while the TCRdb copy is restricted to in-frame clones and leaves out a portion. The sample has about 180,000 clones; 85% to 95% are singletons. Sequences were obtained from naive CD4+ T cells sorted from blood. Indicated subset: CD45RA+ positively selected. Every receptor here comes from a woman aged 25 to 39 in good health.

The DNA of the CDR3 is TGCGCCAGCAGTCATGATCCGGGCTCTGGGGCCAACGTCCTGACTTTC. Translating it yields CASSHDPGSGANVLTF. This chain connects TRBV23-1 to TRBJ2-6; D is unresolved. TRBV23-1 carries the ORF label, with uncertain function. The CDR3 spans 16 residues. The ends were cut back, 3 bases at V and 0 bases at J, with 9 bases in the middle.

The chain is built from TRBV25-1 and TRBJ2-5, with TRBD2 matching 7 bases. Germline-derived CDR1 and CDR2 are MGHDK and SYGVNS. V lost 5 bases to trimming and J lost 7 bases; unmatched junction nucleotides: 7. The CDR3 runs to 13 residues. For the CDR3, the DNA is TGTGCCAGCAGTAGTAGTGGGGAGGGGACCCAGTACTTC. This gives the protein CASSSSGEGTQYF.

The rearrangement uses TRBV18 and TRBJ2-3; D is unclear. V lost 3 bases and J 2 bases, leaving 15 bases between the germline ends. The CDR3 sequence is 16 residues long. From germline, CDR1 is KGHSH and CDR2 LQKENI. CDR3 amino acids: CASSPIIPDHTDTQYF. Here the CDR3 DNA reads TGTGCCAGCTCACCTATAATCCCCGATCACACAGATACGCAGTATTTT.

The chain has TRBV7-9 and TRBJ2-7; perhaps TRBD1 as D (6 bases). V lost 2 bases to trimming and J lost 0 bases, with 8 bases between them. Germline V gene lookup returns CDR1 SEHNR and CDR2 FQNEAQ (reference sequence). The CDR3 is 14 residues long. Here the CDR3 reads CASSLQGPSYEQYF. CDR3 sequence (DNA): TGTGCCAGCAGCTTACAGGGGCCCTCCTACGAGCAGTACTTC.

In this sample, this clone turned up once. The chain links TRBV15 to TRBJ2-5; either TRBD1 or TRBD2 may supply D (5 bases each). The J call could be wrong; TRBJ2-7 is a better fit for the DNA end. The length of the CDR3 is 18 residues. Germline loops: CDR1 LNHNV, CDR2 YYDKDF (reference sequence). DNA of the CDR3: TGTGCCACCAGCAGAGTCCGACACAGGTCCCCGGGGTCCTACGAGCAGTACTTC. Translating gives CATSRVRHRSPGSYEQYF.

As concerns this clone: One end of the junction is discordant with germline, which a read error may explain. The chain has TRBV19 and TRBJ2-7; possible D gene TRBD1, 6 bases. CDR1 and CDR2 (germline): LNHDA, SQIVND (reference sequence). CDR3 length: 15 residues. CDR3: CASSILLDSSYGQYF. In nucleotides, the CDR3 is TGTGCCAGTAGTATCTTATTGGACAGTTCCTACGGGCAGTACTTC.